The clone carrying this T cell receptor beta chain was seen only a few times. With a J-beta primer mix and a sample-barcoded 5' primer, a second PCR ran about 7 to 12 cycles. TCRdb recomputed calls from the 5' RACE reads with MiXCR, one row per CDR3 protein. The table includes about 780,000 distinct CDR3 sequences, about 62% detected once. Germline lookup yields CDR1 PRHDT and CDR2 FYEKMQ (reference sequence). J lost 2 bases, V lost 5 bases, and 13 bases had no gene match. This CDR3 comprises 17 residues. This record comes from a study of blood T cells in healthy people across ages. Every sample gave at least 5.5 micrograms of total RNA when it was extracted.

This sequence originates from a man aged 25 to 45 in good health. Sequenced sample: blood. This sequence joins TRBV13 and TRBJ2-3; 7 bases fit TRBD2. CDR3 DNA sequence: TGTGCCAGCAGCCCACAGACTAGCTGGACGTACACAGATACGCAGTATTTT. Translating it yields CASSPQTSWTYTDTQYF. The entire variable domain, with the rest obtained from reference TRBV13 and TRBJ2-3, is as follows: AAGVIQSPRHLIKEKRETATLKCYPIPRHDTVYWYQQGPGQDPQFLISFYEKMQSDKGSIPDRFSAQQFSDYHSELNMSSLELGDSALYFCASSPQTSWTYTDTQYFGPGTRLTVL.